This T cell receptor beta chain originates from a study of blood T cell repertoires in COVID-19. This clone was found a few times. Original analysis: Reference gene primer amplification gave nucleated cell count estimates. Here immunoSEQ multiplex PCR was the method, and the copy in TCRdb shows in-frame clones only, minus some. That table supplies the V and J calls and clone size; D and trimming were determined from the DNA. The table has about 220,000 clones, 65% to 90% seen once. Trimming took off 3 bases at V and 2 bases at J, with 13 bases between the two ends. Germline V gene data show CDR1 as DFQATT and CDR2 as SNEGSKA (reference sequence). This CDR3 contains 14 residues.

Sample: peripheral blood. The chain couples TRBV20-1 to TRBJ2-5, with a tentative D call TRBD2 (5 bases). The TCR sequence derives from a woman in her seventies with COVID-19, enrolled during active disease. The chain's CDR3 is CSASHLAEQETQYF. As DNA, the CDR3 is TGCAGTGCTAGTCATCTAGCCGAACAAGAGACCCAGTACTTC.